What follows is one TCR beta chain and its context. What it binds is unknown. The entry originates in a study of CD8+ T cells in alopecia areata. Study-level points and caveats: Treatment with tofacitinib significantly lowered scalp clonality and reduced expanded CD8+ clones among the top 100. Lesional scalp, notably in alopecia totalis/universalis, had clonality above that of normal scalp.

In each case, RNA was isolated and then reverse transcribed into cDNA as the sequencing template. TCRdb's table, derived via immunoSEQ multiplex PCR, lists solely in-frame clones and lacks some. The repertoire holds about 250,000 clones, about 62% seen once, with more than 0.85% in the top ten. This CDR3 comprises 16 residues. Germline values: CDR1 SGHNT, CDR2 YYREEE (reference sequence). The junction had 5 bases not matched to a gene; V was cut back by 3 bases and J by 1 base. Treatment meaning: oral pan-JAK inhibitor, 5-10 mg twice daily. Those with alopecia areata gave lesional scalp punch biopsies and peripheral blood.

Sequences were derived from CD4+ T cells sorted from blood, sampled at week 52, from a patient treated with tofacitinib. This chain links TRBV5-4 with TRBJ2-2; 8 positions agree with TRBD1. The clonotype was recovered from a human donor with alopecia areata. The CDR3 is CASSSTGQGNTGELFF. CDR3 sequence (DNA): TGTGCCAGCAGCTCCACAGGACAGGGGAACACCGGGGAGCTGTTTTTT.